The 26 T cell receptor beta chains listed next were all sequenced from one sample in a study of lymphopenia after photon versus proton radiotherapy. Method: immunoSEQ multiplex PCR; TCRdb's copy keeps in-frame clones and lacks some. Here the sample spans roughly 41,000 clones, 85% being singletons. Sample: peripheral blood, taken from a patient treated with photon-based radiotherapy. The receptors stem from a man in his forties or fifties with gastric cancer.

This chain uses TRBV7-2 with TRBJ2-1, with TRBD2 matching over 13 bases. V shed 1 base and J 9 bases; nucleotides not matched to a gene: 6. The CDR3 extends over 16 amino acids. The germline V gene encodes CDR1 SGHTA and CDR2 FQGNSA. The CDR3 bases are TGTGCCAGCAGCTTAGGACTAGCGGGAGGCCAGGGTGAGCAGTTCTTC. It specifies CASSLGLAGGQGEQFF. The full variable domain, rest sourced from reference TRBV7-2 and TRBJ2-1, is GAGVSQSPSNKVTEKGKDVELRCDPISGHTALYWYRQSLGQGLEFLIYFQGNSAPDKSGLPSDRFSAERTGGSVSTLTIQRTQQEDSAVYLCASSLGLAGGQGEQFFGPGTRLTVL.

V usage is TRBV6-1 and J usage is TRBJ2-7, with TRBD1 matching over 7 bases. V lost 4 bases, J lost 9 bases, and 18 bases stayed unmatched. CDR3 length equals 16 residues. Germline values: CDR1 MNHNS, CDR2 SASEGT. The CDR3 DNA reads as TGTGCCAGCAGTGTTAATGTCCAGGGGGTTAGGGGGAGGCAGTACTTC. Residues: CASSVNVQGVRGRQYF.

The chain joins TRBV19 to TRBJ1-1; possible D gene TRBD1, 6 bases. Looked up from germline, CDR1 is LNHDA and CDR2 is SQIVND (reference sequence). The V end was cut by 1 base, the J end by 1 base, with 16 bases between. The CDR3 spans 17 residues. The chain's CDR3 is CASSIGVTGGRNTEAFF. DNA of the CDR3: TGTGCCAGTAGTATAGGAGTGACAGGAGGAAGGAACACTGAAGCTTTCTTT.

The J gene is TRBJ2-5, the V gene TRBV28; D perhaps matches TRBD2 (8 bases). Germline V gene data show CDR1 as MDHEN and CDR2 as SYDVKM. The V end lost 6 bases, the J end lost 5 bases, and 28 bases lay between the germline ends. This CDR3 has 18 amino acids. The CDR3 DNA reads as TGTGCCAGCAGACAGACAGGGAAAGGGCGGGAGGTGGGGGAGACCCAGTACTTC. It is translated as CASRQTGKGREVGETQYF.

This clone appeared a few times. The rearrangement uses TRBV15 and TRBJ1-4; TRBD1 is a possible D gene (6 bases). V dropped 2 bases and J dropped 15 bases, with 16 bases sitting between them. The CDR3 has 13 amino acids. Germline values: CDR1 LNHNV, CDR2 YYDKDF (reference sequence). This chain's CDR3 is CATSRLPGEGVFF. CDR3 DNA: TGTGCCACCAGCAGACTCCCCGGGGAGGGGGTGTTTTTT.

This rearrangement joins TRBV19 to TRBJ2-2; no definite D call. Trimming left V 1 base short and J 5 bases short, with 11 bases between. The CDR3 sequence is 15 residues long. In germline, CDR1 is LNHDA, CDR2 SQIVND (reference sequence). In DNA form, the CDR3 reads TGTGCCAGTAGTATAGCCGGTTTTGGGACCGGGGAGCTGTTTTTT. This gives the protein CASSIAGFGTGELFF.

The CDR3, as DNA: TGTGCCAGCATAGAACTTGGGGGCCTTCACTACGAGCAGTACTTC. It specifies CASIELGGLHYEQYF. V usage is TRBV6-1 and J usage is TRBJ2-7; D possibly corresponds to TRBD1 (6 bases). Trimming removed 7 bases from V and 3 bases from J, with 19 bases in between. CDR1 and CDR2 (germline): MNHNS, SASEGT. The CDR3 sequence is 15 residues long.

The rearrangement links TRBV4-1 to TRBJ1-1, with D perhaps TRBD1 (6 bases). The length of the CDR3 is 16 residues. V lost 3 bases and J 1 base, leaving 15 bases between the germline ends. CDR1 is MGHRA, CDR2 YSYEKL, per germline. CDR3: CASSHHTGIENTEAFF. The CDR3 coding sequence is TGCGCCAGCAGCCATCATACAGGGATAGAGAACACTGAAGCTTTCTTT.

This rearrangement joins TRBV19 to TRBJ2-6; 8 positions agree with TRBD1. V lost 5 bases and J lost 0; bases outside the gene matches: 3. The CDR3 loop spans 16 amino acids. The germline gives CDR1 LNHDA, CDR2 SQIVND (reference sequence). The CDR3 DNA reads as TGTGCCAGTAGTGGGACAGGACTCTCTGGGGCCAACGTCCTGACTTTC. Its protein is CASSGTGLSGANVLTF.

V is TRBV5-4 and J is TRBJ2-2, with 7 bases that match TRBD2. The CDR3 is made up of 19 amino acids. Trimming removed 3 bases from V and 3 bases from J; junction bases left unmatched: 17. CDR1 SGHNT and CDR2 YYREEE come from the germline V gene (reference sequence). The CDR3 DNA reads as TGTGCCAGCAGCTCCGGTTGGGCTAGCGGACTCGGGGACACCGGGGAGCTGTTTTTT. Amino acid sequence: CASSSGWASGLGDTGELFF.

In its sample, this clone was seen a few times. This chain connects TRBV5-4 to TRBJ1-1; D not resolved. The CDR3 has 14 residues. Per the germline V gene, CDR1 is SGHNT and CDR2 is YYREEE (reference sequence). V gave up 3 bases and J gave up 4 bases, with 13 bases separating them. The CDR3: CASSSHRYPTEAFF. The CDR3 coding sequence is TGTGCCAGCAGCTCCCATAGGTACCCCACTGAAGCTTTCTTT.

This chain uses TRBV28 with TRBJ1-1; the D is unclear. Germline V CDR1 and CDR2: MDHEN, SYDVKM. V shed 6 bases and J shed 7 bases, with 15 bases lying between them. The CDR3 spans 13 residues. For the CDR3, the DNA is TGTGCCAGCAGCCGATCACGGACGAATGAAGCTTTCTTT. Protein: CASSRSRTNEAFF.

The chain employs TRBV19 and TRBJ2-1; tentatively, D is TRBD1 or TRBD2 (5 bases each). This CDR3 comprises 19 residues. Trimming stripped 5 bases from V and 0 bases from J, with 23 bases between. The V gene's germline CDR1 is LNHDA and CDR2 SQIVND (reference sequence). DNA for the CDR3: TGTGCCAGTAGTGGCCTCTTCGGGGCTTCTCACAGCTCCTACAATGAGCAGTTCTTC. Translating it yields CASSGLFGASHSSYNEQFF.

The rearrangement uses TRBV27 and TRBJ2-7; D not resolved. The length of the CDR3 is 15 residues. Trimming cost V 3 bases and J 3 bases, with 15 bases left between them. Germline values: CDR1 MNHEY, CDR2 SMNVEV (reference sequence). The CDR3 coding sequence is TGTGCCAGCAGTTTTGGCAGTTGGGCGTTCTACGAGCAGTACTTC. Translated: CASSFGSWAFYEQYF.

The J gene is TRBJ1-5, the V gene TRBV7-8; possible D gene TRBD1, 5 bases. The CDR3 contains 15 residues. Per germline, CDR1 SGHVS and CDR2 FQNEAQ. Trimming shortened V by 3 bases and J by 5 bases, and 14 bases separated the two germline ends. CDR3: CASSFGDSVDQPQHF. The CDR3 DNA reads TGTGCCAGCAGCTTTGGAGACAGTGTCGATCAGCCCCAGCATTTT.

This clone was seen a single time. This rearrangement joins TRBV6-1 to TRBJ2-7; 8 nucleotides align to TRBD2. The CDR3 runs 15 residues. The germline V gene has CDR1 MNHNS and CDR2 SASEGT. V was pared by 4 bases and J by 9 bases, with 14 bases of the junction left unmatched. The CDR3 region has the DNA TGTGCCAGCAGTGGATCCCGGACTAGCTCCCCTTCGCAGTACTTC. Its protein is CASSGSRTSSPSQYF.

This clone has only a few counts. CDR3 sequence: CASSTGETTEAFF. CDR3 coding DNA: TGCGCCAGCAGTACAGGGGAGACCACTGAAGCTTTCTTT. V is TRBV10-1 and J is TRBJ1-1; 7 positions match TRBD1. V lost 5 bases to trimming and J lost 4 bases; unmatched junction nucleotides: 4. The length of the CDR3 is 13 residues. Germline values: CDR1 WNHNN, CDR2 SYGVQD (reference sequence).

This chain joins TRBV19 and TRBJ1-5; TRBD1 agrees at 7 bases. The V and J ends lost 7 bases and 4 bases, in that order; junction bases with no gene match: 10. The CDR3 sequence is 15 residues long. The germline V gene encodes CDR1 LNHDA and CDR2 SQIVND (reference sequence). The CDR3 sequence: CASTPTGWGNQPQHF. Written as DNA, the CDR3 is TGTGCCAGTACCCCGACAGGGTGGGGGAATCAGCCCCAGCATTTT.

This chain joins TRBV5-1 and TRBJ2-1, with 8 bases matching TRBD2. Germline V gene data show CDR1 as SGHRS and CDR2 as YFSETQ. The V segment lost 3 bases and the J segment 5 bases; nucleotides outside the gene matches: 10. The CDR3 extends over 16 amino acids. CDR3 nucleotides: TGCGCCAGCAGCTCAATTAGCGGGATGGTCCACAATGAGCAGTTCTTC. It encodes CASSSISGMVHNEQFF.

The chain links TRBV5-1 to TRBJ2-7, with D possibly matching TRBD2 (5 bases). V was shortened by 3 bases and J by 0 bases, with 10 bases between the two germline ends. Germline CDR1 reads SGHRS; CDR2 reads YFSETQ. This CDR3 is built from 14 residues. CDR3 in amino acids: CASSSFEGSYEQYF. The DNA of the CDR3 is TGCGCCAGCAGCTCCTTCGAGGGCTCCTACGAGCAGTACTTC.

This chain joins TRBV19 and TRBJ2-1; the match to TRBD1 covers 9 bases. With V trimmed by 6 bases and J by 5 bases, 14 bases remained unmatched. The CDR3 has 17 residues. From germline, CDR1 is LNHDA and CDR2 SQIVND (reference sequence). CDR3 bases: TGTGCCAGTAGCCTGACTTCCCCGGGACAGGGAAACAATGAGCAGTTCTTC. It specifies CASSLTSPGQGNNEQFF.

This sequence joins TRBV21-1 and TRBJ2-5; the table assigns TRBD2, which was not confirmed against the DNA. TRBV21-1 is designated a pseudogene. The CDR3 extends over 13 amino acids. Here the CDR3 DNA reads TGTGCCAGCAGCTCCGGGAACAAAGAGACCCAGTACTTC. This translates into CASSSGNKETQYF.

This clone has more than one count but fewer than ten. The germline gene is not matched at one end of the junction; a read error may be the cause. The chain uses TRBV4-3 and TRBJ2-3; D remains ambiguous. Germline CDR1 and CDR2: LGHNA and YSLEER. The CDR3 contains 17 residues. The CDR3 DNA sequence: TGCGCCAGCAACCAACACCTAGAGAACCACCCCACAGATACGCAGTATTTT. Its protein product is CASNQHLENHPTDTQYF.

V and J are TRBV7-2 and TRBJ2-1, with 8 bases identical to TRBD2. V trimming: 5 bases; J trimming: 1 base; junction bases outside the gene matches: 7. The CDR3 sequence is 16 residues long. CDR1 is SGHTA and CDR2 is FQGNSA in the germline V gene. CDR3 protein: CASSPSLAGSYNEQFF. The DNA for the CDR3 is TGTGCCAGCAGCCCATCGTTAGCGGGATCCTACAATGAGCAGTTCTTC.

V gene TRBV29-1 combines with J gene TRBJ2-6, with 8 bases matching TRBD1. Germline V CDR1 and CDR2: SQVTM, ANQGSEA. The CDR3 totals 16 residues. V was pared by 7 bases and J by 4 bases, with 12 bases of the junction left unmatched. CDR3 protein: CSAETGDLGGANVLTF. The DNA for the CDR3 is TGCAGCGCTGAGACAGGGGACCTAGGAGGGGCCAACGTCCTGACTTTC. Full variable domain (outside the CDR3, taken from reference TRBV29-1 and TRBJ2-6): SAVISQKPSRDICQRGTSLTIQCQVDSQVTMMFWYRQQPGQSLTLIATANQGSEATYESGFVIDKFPISRPNLTFSTLTVSNMSPEDSSIYLCSAETGDLGGANVLTFGAGSRLTVL.

Details on this clone: Germline and junction disagree at one end, which may indicate a read error. The chain couples TRBV6-5 to TRBJ2-7; 9 positions match TRBD1. Germline-derived CDR1 and CDR2 are MNHEY and SVGAGI. The CDR3 has 15 residues. The CDR3 reads CASSDSGTGTYEQYF. The CDR3 bases are TGTGCCAGCAGTGACTCGGGGACAGGGACCTACGAGCAGTACTTC.